This T cell receptor beta chain is drawn from a study of cytomegalovirus exposure and HLA in healthy donors. The study, taken as a whole, reports: Because they were indistinguishable, some V segments, including TRBV6-2 and TRBV6-3, were excluded. A later analysis linked about 17,000 TCR beta sequences to HLA alleles at 0.05 false discovery rate. There were three CMV-associated chains whose specificity for CMV antigens was confirmed in vitro. As was reported, the HLA-A and HLA-B alleles of most subjects were accurately predicted from TCR beta sequences.

Germline V gene lookup returns CDR1 SGHAT and CDR2 FQNNGV. The CDR3 has 15 amino acids. Trimming took 5 bases from V and 2 from J, leaving 15 bases between them. This clone was seen just once. The antigen is undetermined. A multiplex PCR was run with 60 Vbeta primers and 13 Jbeta primers. Repertoires were generated with immunoSEQ multiplex PCR, while TCRdb's copy carries only in-frame clones and drops some. The repertoire consists of roughly 200,000 clones, with around 74% occurring once and the leading ten covering roughly 1.5%. The chain carries TRBV11-2 and TRBJ2-5, with D possibly TRBD2 on 5 matching bases. The sample was PBMCs. The TCR was taken from a girl between 5 and 17 years old in good health and CMV-seropositive. For the CDR3, the DNA is TGTGCCAGCAGCGCGGGTGGGGTTGTACAAGAGACCCAGTACTTC. It specifies CASSAGGVVQETQYF.